The clone carrying this T cell receptor (beta chain) was counted between two and nine times. Per the original methods: Estimated nucleated cell counts came from reference gene primer amplification. Repertoires were generated with immunoSEQ multiplex PCR, while TCRdb's copy carries only in-frame clones and drops some. The DNA was the basis for D and trimming; V, J and clone size are from that table. This table has fewer than 400,000 clones, approximately 81% appearing once. This entry belongs to a study of blood T cell repertoires in COVID-19. The CDR3 extends over 16 amino acids. In germline, CDR1 is SGHVS, CDR2 FNYEAQ. The V gene end was trimmed by 5 bases and the J gene end by 5 bases; junction bases not matched to a gene: 14.

The specimen was peripheral blood. The rearrangement uses TRBV7-6 and TRBJ1-2; TRBD1 matches at 7 bases. This receptor was identified in a woman aged 18-29 years with acute or convalescent COVID-19. The chain's CDR3 is CASSEGPPAGGYGYTF. The CDR3 nucleotides are TGTGCCAGCAGCGAAGGTCCCCCTGCAGGGGGGTATGGCTACACCTTC.